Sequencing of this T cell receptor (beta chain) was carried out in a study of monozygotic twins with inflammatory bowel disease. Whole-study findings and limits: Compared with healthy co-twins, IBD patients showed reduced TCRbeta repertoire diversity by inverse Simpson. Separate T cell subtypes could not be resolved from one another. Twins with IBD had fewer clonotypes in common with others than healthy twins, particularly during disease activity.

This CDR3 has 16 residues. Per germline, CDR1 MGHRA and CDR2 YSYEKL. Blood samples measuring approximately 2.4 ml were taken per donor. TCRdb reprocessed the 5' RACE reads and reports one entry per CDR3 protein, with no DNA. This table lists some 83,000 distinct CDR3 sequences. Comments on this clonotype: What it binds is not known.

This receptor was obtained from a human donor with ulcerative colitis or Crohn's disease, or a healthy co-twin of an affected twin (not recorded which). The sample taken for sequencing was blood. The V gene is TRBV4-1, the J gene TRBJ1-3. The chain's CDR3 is CASSQGDLRAGNTIYF.